Listed here is a single TCR beta chain. Time point in this sample: persistent/refractory GD, antithyroid drugs over 5 years with positive TRAb. PBMC-extracted RNA yielded the TCR library. Germline CDR1 MNHEY, CDR2 SVGEGT. V gave up 11 bases and J gave up 5 bases; unmatched junction bases: 5. The CDR3 runs 12 residues. This sample was taken from a study of regulatory T cells in long-lasting Graves disease. Assembly of TCR beta libraries relied on iRepertoire HTBI primers together with Arm-PCR of CDR3 regions. TCRdb re-derived calls from the multiplex PCR reads in MiXCR, one entry per CDR3 protein. The data contain 400,000 to 600,000 distinct CDR3 sequences, 20% to 25% of them singletons.

The rearrangement joins TRBV6-2 or TRBV6-3 to TRBJ1-4; 7 nucleotides agree with TRBD1. The clonotype comes from a female donor with Graves disease. The source material was peripheral blood mononuclear cells (PBMCs), sampled when the disease was refractory, from a patient treated with antithyroid drugs. The CDR3 region has the DNA TGTGCCTCAGGGGGGGAAAATGAAAAACTGTTTTTT. This sequence encodes CASGGENEKLFF.